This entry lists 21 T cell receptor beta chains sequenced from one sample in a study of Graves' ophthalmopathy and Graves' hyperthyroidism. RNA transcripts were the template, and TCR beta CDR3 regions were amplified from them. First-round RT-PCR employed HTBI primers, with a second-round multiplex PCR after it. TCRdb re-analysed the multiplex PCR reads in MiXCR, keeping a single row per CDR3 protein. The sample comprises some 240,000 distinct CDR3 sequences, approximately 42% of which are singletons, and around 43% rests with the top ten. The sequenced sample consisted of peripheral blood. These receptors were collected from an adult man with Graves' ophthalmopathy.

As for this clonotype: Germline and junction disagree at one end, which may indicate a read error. This chain's CDR3 is CASSLALARDF. DNA of the CDR3: TGCGCCAGCAGCTTGGCCCTAGCTCGCGACTTC. This sequence joins TRBV5-1 and TRBJ2-7; D may be TRBD2 (5 bases). CDR3 length: 11 residues. Germline V gene lookup returns CDR1 SGHRS and CDR2 YFSETQ.

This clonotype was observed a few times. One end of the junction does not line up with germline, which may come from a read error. CDR3 residues: CASSSQTSGRIETQYF. The CDR3 DNA reads TGTGCCAGCAGTTCCCAGACTAGCGGGAGGATAGAGACCCAGTACTTC. The chain recombines TRBV10-3 with TRBJ2-5, with 13 bases matching TRBD2. This CDR3 has 16 residues. Germline V gives CDR1 ENHRY, CDR2 SYGVKD.

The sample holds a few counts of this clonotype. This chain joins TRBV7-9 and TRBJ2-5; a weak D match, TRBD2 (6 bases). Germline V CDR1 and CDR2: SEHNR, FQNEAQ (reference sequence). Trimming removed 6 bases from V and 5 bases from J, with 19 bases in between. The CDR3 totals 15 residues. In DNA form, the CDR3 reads TGTGCCAGCAGTGGGTATAGGAGGGATCGGGAGACCCAGTACTTC. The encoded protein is CASSGYRRDRETQYF.

The DNA of the CDR3 is TGTGCCAGCAGCGCCGACAGAAACACCATATATTTT. Protein product: CASSADRNTIYF. The chain couples TRBV9 to TRBJ1-3; D is undetermined. Trimming removed 3 bases from V and 5 bases from J, with 6 bases in between. The CDR3 covers 12 residues. Germline V lookup: CDR1 SGDLS, CDR2 YYNGEE.

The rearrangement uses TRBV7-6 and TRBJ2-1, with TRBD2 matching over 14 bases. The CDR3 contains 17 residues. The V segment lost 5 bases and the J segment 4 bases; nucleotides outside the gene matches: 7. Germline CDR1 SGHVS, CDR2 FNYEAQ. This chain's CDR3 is CASSLGTSGSGYNEQFF. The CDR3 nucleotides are TGTGCCAGCAGCCTCGGGACTAGCGGGAGTGGGTACAATGAGCAGTTCTTC.

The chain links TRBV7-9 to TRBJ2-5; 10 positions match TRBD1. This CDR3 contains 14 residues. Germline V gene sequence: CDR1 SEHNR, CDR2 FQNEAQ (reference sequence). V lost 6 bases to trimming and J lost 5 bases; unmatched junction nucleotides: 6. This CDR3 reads CASRKGTGAETQYF. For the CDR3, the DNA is TGTGCCAGCAGAAAAGGGACAGGGGCTGAGACCCAGTACTTC. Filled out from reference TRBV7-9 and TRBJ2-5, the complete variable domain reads DTGVSQNPRHKITKRGQNVTFRCDPISEHNRLYWYRQTLGQGPEFLTYFQNEAQLEKSRLLSDRFSAERPKGSFSTLEIQRTEQGDSAMYLCASRKGTGAETQYFGPGTRLLVL.

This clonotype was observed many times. CDR3 protein: CASSLARTTGRGYTF. The DNA for the CDR3 is TGTGCCAGCAGCTTAGCGCGGACAACAGGGCGCGGCTACACCTTC. The chain couples TRBV7-2 to TRBJ1-2; D is possibly TRBD1 (6 bases). Trimming stripped 0 bases from V and 8 bases from J, with 16 bases between. The CDR3 sequence is 15 residues long. Looked up from germline, CDR1 is SGHTA and CDR2 is FQGNSA.

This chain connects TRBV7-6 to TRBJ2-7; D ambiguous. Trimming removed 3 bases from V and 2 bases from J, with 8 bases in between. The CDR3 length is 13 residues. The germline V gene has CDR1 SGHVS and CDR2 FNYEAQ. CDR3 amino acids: CASSLPEAYEQYF. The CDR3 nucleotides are TGTGCCAGCAGCTTGCCAGAAGCCTACGAGCAGTACTTC.

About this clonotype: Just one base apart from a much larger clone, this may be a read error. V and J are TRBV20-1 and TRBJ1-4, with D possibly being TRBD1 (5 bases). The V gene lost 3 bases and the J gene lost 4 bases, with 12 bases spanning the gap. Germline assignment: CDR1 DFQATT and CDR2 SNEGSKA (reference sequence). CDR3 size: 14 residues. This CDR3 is CSASGAGLNEKLFF. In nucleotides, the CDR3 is TGCAGTGCTAGCGGAGCAGGGCTTAATGAAAAACTGTTTTTT.

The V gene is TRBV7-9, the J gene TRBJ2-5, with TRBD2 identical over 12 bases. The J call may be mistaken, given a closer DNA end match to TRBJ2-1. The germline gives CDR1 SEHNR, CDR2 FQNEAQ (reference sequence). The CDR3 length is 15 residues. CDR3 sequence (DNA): TGTGCCAGCAGGTCCGGGACTAGCGGGTACAATGAGCAGTTCTTC. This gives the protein CASRSGTSGYNEQFF.

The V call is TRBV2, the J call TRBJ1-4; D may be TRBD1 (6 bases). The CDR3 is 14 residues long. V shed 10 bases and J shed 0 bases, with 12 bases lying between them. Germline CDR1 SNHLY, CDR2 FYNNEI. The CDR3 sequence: CAISDSPTNEKLFF. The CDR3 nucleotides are TGTGCCATTTCGGACAGTCCAACTAATGAAAAACTGTTTTTT.

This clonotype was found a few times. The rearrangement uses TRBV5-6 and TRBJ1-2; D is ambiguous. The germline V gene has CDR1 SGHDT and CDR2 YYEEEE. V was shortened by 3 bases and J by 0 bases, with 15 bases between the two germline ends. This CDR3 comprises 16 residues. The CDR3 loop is CASSSPRWPANYGYTF. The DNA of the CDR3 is TGTGCCAGCAGCTCCCCGCGCTGGCCTGCTAACTATGGCTACACCTTC.

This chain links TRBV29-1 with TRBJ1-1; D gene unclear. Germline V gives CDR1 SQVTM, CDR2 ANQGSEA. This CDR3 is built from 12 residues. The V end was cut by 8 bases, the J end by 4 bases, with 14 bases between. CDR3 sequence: CSLTEAGTEAFF. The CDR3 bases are TGCAGCTTGACGGAAGCCGGCACTGAAGCTTTCTTT.

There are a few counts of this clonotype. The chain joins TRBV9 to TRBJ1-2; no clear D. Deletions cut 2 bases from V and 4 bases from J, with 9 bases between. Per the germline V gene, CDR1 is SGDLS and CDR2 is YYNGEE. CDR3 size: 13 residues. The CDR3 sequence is CASSVSLAYGYTF. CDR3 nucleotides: TGTGCCAGCAGCGTTTCCCTGGCCTATGGCTACACCTTC. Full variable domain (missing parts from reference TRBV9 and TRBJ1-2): DSGVTQTPKHLITATGQRVTLRCSPRSGDLSVYWYQQSLDQGLQFLIQYYNGEERAKGNILERFSAQQFPDLHSELNLSSLELGDSALYFCASSVSLAYGYTFGSGTRLTVV.

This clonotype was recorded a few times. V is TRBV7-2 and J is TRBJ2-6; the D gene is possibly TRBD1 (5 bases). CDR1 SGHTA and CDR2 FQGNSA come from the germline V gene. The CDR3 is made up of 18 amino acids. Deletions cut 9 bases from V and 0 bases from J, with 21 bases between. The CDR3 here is CASPELGQGNSGANVLTF. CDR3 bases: TGTGCCAGTCCGGAGCTTGGGCAGGGAAACTCTGGGGCCAACGTCCTGACTTTC.

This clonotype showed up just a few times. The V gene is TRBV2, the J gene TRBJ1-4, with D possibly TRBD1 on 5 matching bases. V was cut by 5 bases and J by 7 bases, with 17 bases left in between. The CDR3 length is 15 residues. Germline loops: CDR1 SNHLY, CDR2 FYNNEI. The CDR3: CASSYSPRVAEKLFF. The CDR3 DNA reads TGTGCCAGCAGTTACTCGCCCAGGGTGGCTGAAAAACTGTTTTTT.

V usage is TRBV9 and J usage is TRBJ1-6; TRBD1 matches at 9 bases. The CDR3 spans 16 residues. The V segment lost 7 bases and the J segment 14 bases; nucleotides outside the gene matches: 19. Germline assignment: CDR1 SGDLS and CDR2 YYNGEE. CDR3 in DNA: TGTGCCAGCGGCCCTTACGGGGACAGGGCAGGGATGGCCCTCCACTTT. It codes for CASGPYGDRAGMALHF.

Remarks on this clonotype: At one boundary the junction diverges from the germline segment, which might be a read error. CDR3 residues: CASSVGLAGDYEQCF. The CDR3 bases are TGTGCCAGCAGCGTAGGACTAGCGGGAGACTACGAGCAGTGCTTC. The chain carries TRBV2 and TRBJ2-7; 13 positions match TRBD2. Per germline, CDR1 SNHLY and CDR2 FYNNEI. This CDR3 has 15 amino acids.

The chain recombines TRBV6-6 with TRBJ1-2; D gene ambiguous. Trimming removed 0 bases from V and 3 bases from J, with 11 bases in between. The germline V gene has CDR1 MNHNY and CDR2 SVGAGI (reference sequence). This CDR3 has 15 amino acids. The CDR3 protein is CASSYSNREYYGYTF. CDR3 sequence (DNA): TGTGCCAGCAGTTACTCGAATAGGGAGTACTATGGCTACACCTTC.

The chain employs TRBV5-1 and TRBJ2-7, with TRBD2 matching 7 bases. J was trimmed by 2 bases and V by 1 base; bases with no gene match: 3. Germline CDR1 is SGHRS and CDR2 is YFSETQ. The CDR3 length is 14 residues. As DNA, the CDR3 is TGCGCCAGCAGCTTGAAGCGGGAAACCTACGAGCAGTACTTC. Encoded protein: CASSLKRETYEQYF.

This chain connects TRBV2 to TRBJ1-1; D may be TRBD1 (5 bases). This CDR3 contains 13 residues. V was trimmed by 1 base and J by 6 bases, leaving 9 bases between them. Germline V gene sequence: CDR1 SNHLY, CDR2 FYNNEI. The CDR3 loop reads CASSEVAGAEAFF. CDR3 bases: TGTGCCAGCAGTGAAGTAGCGGGGGCTGAAGCTTTCTTT.